This T cell receptor (beta chain) originates from a study of cytomegalovirus exposure and HLA in healthy donors. V gave up 3 bases and J gave up 0 bases; unmatched junction bases: 7. CDR1 and CDR2 from the germline V gene are LNHNV and YYDKDF (reference sequence). CDR3 length: 17 amino acids. Turning to this clone: The antigen remains unidentified.

Amplification used 60 Vbeta primers and 13 Jbeta primers. The assay was immunoSEQ multiplex PCR, and TCRdb's table has in-frame clones only and misses some. The data show 90,000 or so clones, with over 75% seen just once and approximately 4.4% held by the top ten. Study-wide results and limits: The authors enumerated over 150 TCR beta chains as linked to cytomegalovirus.

Donors were ostensibly healthy at sampling, although undocumented immune exposures were probable. What was sequenced was PBMCs. The chain joins TRBV15 to TRBJ2-3; TRBD2 matches at 9 bases. The receptor was isolated from a male donor in good health and CMV-seropositive. CDR3 residues: CATSRILAGFSTDTQYF. DNA of the CDR3: TGTGCCACCAGCAGGATCCTAGCGGGGTTTAGCACAGATACGCAGTATTTT.